This TCR beta chain was recovered during a study of blood T cells in healthy people across ages (dated by TCRdb to between 2014 and 2017). Background for the entire study: Template switching captured roughly one uniquely barcoded TCR beta cDNA molecule per two T cells in model experiments. Age-related changes in TCR beta repertoire diversity were measured in the study by deep sequencing normalized with unique cDNA molecular identifiers. Four age groups were formed from the donors: young (average approximately 16 years), middle-aged (more than 35), aged (under 70) and long-lived (about 80). To avoid experimental bias, donors of different ages were spread randomly across the sequencing lanes. The study analyzed two additional independent replicas of 1 million unique cDNA reads from the same blood draw for two donors, one aged 18 to 30 and one aged 80 or older. Broad study findings and their caveats: Conclusive comparison of naive and antigen-experienced compartments was prevented by the profiling of bulk unsorted PBMCs. Observed TCR beta diversity correlated strongly with the percentage of naive T cells measured by flow cytometry. Observed TCR beta diversity per million T cells fell roughly linearly with age, and a significant reduction was already apparent by age around 40. The CMV infection status of donors was not known, potentially confounding age-related changes in expanded clonotypes. Estimates of total diversity from one million sequenced T cells were regarded as lower bounds and underestimates. The long-lived group showed more naive CD4+ T cells, fewer expanded clones and increased TCR diversity than the aged group, suggesting age selection.

About this clonotype itself: Its antigen is still unknown. No clone much larger than this one lies a single base away; base qualities are absent.

Donors were 39 systemically healthy Caucasian individuals from Russia aged roughly 6 to 95 years. Approximately 10 milliliters of peripheral blood were collected from each donor into EDTA-treated Vacutainer tubes. Ficoll-Paque density-gradient centrifugation was used to isolate PBMCs, with at least 7 million per sample. Trizol reagent was used to extract total RNA from the PBMCs, yielding at least 6 micrograms per sample. The percentages of naive CD45RAhigh/CD27high T cells were determined by flow cytometry on a PBMC aliquot from every donor. Library generation was performed with 5' RACE. Reads for this sample came from an Illumina HiSeq 2500. A second PCR of roughly 7 to 11 cycles was performed with a sample-barcoded 5' primer and a J-beta primer mix. A unique molecular identifier was introduced onto each TCR beta cDNA molecule by a template-switch 5' adaptor carrying 12 random nucleotides. Each sample yielded at least 2.5 million CDR3-containing paired-end reads. All of the RNA was converted into first-strand cDNA using the Mint cDNA synthesis kit, with a TRBC-specific oligonucleotide serving as the primer. Following uracil-DNA glycosylase treatment, all cDNA underwent a first 18-cycle PCR with the universal primers M1SS and BC2_uni_R. The published analysis was carried out like this. For normalization, 1 million high-quality reads, each with a distinct molecular identifier, were randomly selected from each sample. Reads sharing molecular identifiers were discarded rather than binned into consensus sequences. MiTCR, with a Q25 quality threshold and the strictest error-elimination algorithm, was used for CDR3 identification, clonotype clustering and error correction. Lower-bound total TCR beta diversity was estimated with a nonparametric unseen species model using Euler transformation. TCRdb applied fastp at Q25 and MiXCR to the public reads, then kept only in-frame beta chains. CDR3 protein sequences are deduplicated, and each keeps its most common genes and DNA. The V and J calls shown here were made by TCRdb, not taken from the authors' results. The sample has 1.5 million to 2 million distinct CDR3 sequences on record, about 49% of them singletons. The top ten clonotypes cover 2% to 2.5% of the sample.

Reading the germline V gene gives CDR1 MNHEY and CDR2 SVGEGT. CDR3 length: 18 amino acids, cysteine to phenylalanine. The only DNA kept is the CDR3, 54 bases in frame from the first base. V is pruned by 6 bases and J by 2 bases, leaving 11 bases of the junction without a gene match. Here the chain combines TRBV6-2 or TRBV6-3 and TRBJ2-7; TRBD2 matches 15 bases in the middle. The TCR sequence derives from a woman in her thirties or forties in good health. Sequencing was performed on blood. The DNA reads as follows: TGTGCCAGCAGCTCTCCGGGACTAGCGGGGGGCTTTACCTACGAGCAGTACTTC. It codes for CASSSPGLAGGFTYEQYF.